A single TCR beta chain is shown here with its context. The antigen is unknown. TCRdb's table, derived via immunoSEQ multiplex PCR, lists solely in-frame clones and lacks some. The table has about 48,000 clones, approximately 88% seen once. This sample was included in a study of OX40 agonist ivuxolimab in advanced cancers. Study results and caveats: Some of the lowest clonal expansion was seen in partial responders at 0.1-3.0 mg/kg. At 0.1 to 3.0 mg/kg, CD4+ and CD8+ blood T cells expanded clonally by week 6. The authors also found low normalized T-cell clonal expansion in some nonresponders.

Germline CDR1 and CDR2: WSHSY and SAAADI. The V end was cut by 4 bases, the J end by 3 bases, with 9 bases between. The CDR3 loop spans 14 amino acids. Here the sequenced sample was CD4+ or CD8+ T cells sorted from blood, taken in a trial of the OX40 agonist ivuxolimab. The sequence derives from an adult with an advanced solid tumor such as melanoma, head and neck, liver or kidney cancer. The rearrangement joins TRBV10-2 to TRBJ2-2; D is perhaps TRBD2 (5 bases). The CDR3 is CASSGTEDTGELFF. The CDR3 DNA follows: TGCGCCAGCAGTGGGACTGAGGACACCGGGGAGCTGTTTTTT.